The sequence of this T cell receptor (beta chain) was determined in a study of beta chain features in type 1 diabetes. Study-level findings and limits: Moderate yet significant TCRB CDR3 shortening was seen in Type 1 diabetes patients in all four CD4+ subsets. Type 1 diabetes patients had fewer VDJ junction insertions and more deletions.

Blood was collected once per donor into heparin, averaging approximately 110 mL. CDR1 is MNHEY, CDR2 SVGAGI, per germline. Trimming pared 5 bases from V and 5 bases from J, leaving 12 bases between. The CDR3 has 13 amino acids. On this clone itself: Antigen specificity is unknown. Other DNA sequences from this sample encode an identical CDR3 as well.

Expressed TCRB transcripts were sequenced because the isolated RNA had all been reverse transcribed beforehand. The assay was immunoSEQ multiplex PCR, and TCRdb's table has in-frame clones only and misses some. Altogether 550,000 to 850,000 clones are present, around 15% being singletons, with the ten largest covering around 0.022%. The sequence was collected from a man aged 18 to 30 with type 1 diabetes. The chain uses TRBV6-5 and TRBJ2-5, with a possible D match to TRBD1 (5 bases). Sequenced material: naive CD4+ T cells from blood. The CDR3 sequence is CASSLRVRETQYF. CDR3 bases: TGTGCCAGCAGTCTCAGGGTTCGGGAGACCCAGTACTTC.